This is a list of T cell receptor beta chains from one sample in a study of blood T cell repertoires in COVID-19. Data came from immunoSEQ multiplex PCR; TCRdb stores just in-frame clones and leaves some out. The table shows over 100,000 clones, with around nine tenths occurring only once. The sequencing input was peripheral blood. Source of these receptors: an older woman with COVID-19, enrolled during active disease. Both conserved end residues are part of each CDR3. A D gene is named only where the DNA matches it firmly. Clone size is stated in some rows and not others, as once, few, many or a class when expanded.

clone size	J gene	V gene	CDR3 length	D gene	CDR3 protein	CDR3 DNA
once	TRBJ2-1	TRBV7-8	17	TRBD2	CASSPRGLAGGPNEQFF	TGTGCCAGCAGCCCAAGGGGACTAGCGGGGGGGCCGAATGAGCAGTTCTTC
NA	TRBJ1-5	TRBV28	14	TRBD1	CASRPTGGYQPQHF	TGTGCCAGCAGACCCACAGGGGGCTATCAGCCCCAGCATTTT
NA	TRBJ1-2	TRBV5-1	14	TRBD1	CASSPTGEYYGYTF	TGCGCCAGCAGCCCCACAGGGGAGTACTATGGCTACACCTTC
NA	TRBJ1-1	TRBV30	15	NA	CAWSLSRGLSTEAFF	TGTGCCTGGAGTCTCTCACGGGGACTCTCAACTGAAGCTTTCTTT
NA	TRBJ2-7	TRBV11-3	14	TRBD2	CASSPGTSGGRQYF	TGTGCCAGCAGCCCAGGGACTAGCGGGGGCCGGCAGTACTTC
NA	TRBJ2-3	TRBV7-2	11	TRBD1	CASSSRDSRYF	TGTGCCAGCAGCTCCCGGGACAGTAGGTATTTT
NA	TRBJ2-3	TRBV3-1/TRBV3-2	16	NA	CASSQSRQPSTDTQYF	TGTGCCAGCAGCCAATCTCGACAGCCTAGCACAGATACGCAGTATTTT
NA	TRBJ1-5	TRBV12-3/TRBV12-4	13	NA	CASSLGRDQPQHF	TGTGCCAGCAGTTTAGGCAGGGATCAGCCCCAGCATTTT
once	TRBJ2-5	TRBV29-1	11	NA	CSVEDAALRYF	TGCAGCGTTGAAGATGCGGCTCTCCGGTACTTC
NA	TRBJ2-5	TRBV11-1	16	TRBD2	CASSLIAGGSQETQYF	TGTGCCAGCAGCTTAATAGCGGGGGGGAGCCAAGAGACCCAGTACTTC
NA	TRBJ2-1	TRBV11-3	16	TRBD2	CASSGGAGGLRDEQFF	TGTGCCAGCAGCGGGGGAGCGGGGGGGCTAAGGGATGAGCAGTTCTTC